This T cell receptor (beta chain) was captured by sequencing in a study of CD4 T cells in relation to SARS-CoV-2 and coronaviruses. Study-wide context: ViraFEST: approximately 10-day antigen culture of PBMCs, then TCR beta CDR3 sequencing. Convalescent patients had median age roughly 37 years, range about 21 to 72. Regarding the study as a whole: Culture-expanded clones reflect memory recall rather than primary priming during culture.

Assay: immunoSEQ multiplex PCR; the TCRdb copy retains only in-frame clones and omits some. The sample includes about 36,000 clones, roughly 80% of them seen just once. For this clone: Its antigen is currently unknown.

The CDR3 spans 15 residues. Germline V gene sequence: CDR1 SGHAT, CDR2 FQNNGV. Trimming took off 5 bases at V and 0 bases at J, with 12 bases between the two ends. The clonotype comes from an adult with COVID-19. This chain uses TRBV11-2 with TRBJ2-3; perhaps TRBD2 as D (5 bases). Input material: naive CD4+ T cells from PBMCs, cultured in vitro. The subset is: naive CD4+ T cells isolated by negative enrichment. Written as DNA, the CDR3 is TGTGCCAGCAGCCCGCAGTGGACTAGCACAGATACGCAGTATTTT. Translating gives CASSPQWTSTDTQYF.